Each of the 27 T cell receptor beta chains below was sequenced from the same sample in a study of CD4 T cells in relation to SARS-CoV-2 and coronaviruses. The table came from immunoSEQ multiplex PCR; TCRdb's copy has only in-frame clones and leaves some out. Of over 20,000 clones listed, over 70% were seen once; the top ten hold roughly a sixth. The unexposed donors gave CD4+ T cells in about 2010-2018, prior to COVID-19. Isolation of CD4+ T cells took place after around 11 days in culture. These receptors' antigens are unknown. Sequences were obtained from CD4+ T cells from PBMCs, cultured in vitro. These receptors all stem from a human donor in good health.

The chain is built from TRBV19 and TRBJ2-3; D gene unclear. The CDR3 sequence is 16 residues long. Trimming stripped 5 bases from V and 3 bases from J, with 18 bases between. Per germline, CDR1 LNHDA and CDR2 SQIVND (reference sequence). The CDR3 here is CASSAEMGFSTDTQYF. The CDR3 nucleotides are TGTGCCAGTAGTGCAGAGATGGGGTTTAGTACAGATACGCAGTATTTT. Full variable domain (missing parts from reference TRBV19 and TRBJ2-3): DGGITQSPKYLFRKEGQNVTLSCEQNLNHDAMYWYRQDPGQGLRLIYYSQIVNDFQKGDIAEGYSVSREKKESFPLTVTSAQKNPTAFYLCASSAEMGFSTDTQYFGPGTRLTVL.

The rearrangement links TRBV7-9 to TRBJ2-4, with 7 bases that match TRBD1. CDR3 length equals 15 residues. With V trimmed by 1 base and J by 4 bases, 4 bases remained unmatched. Germline V gene sequence: CDR1 SEHNR, CDR2 FQNEAQ (reference sequence). The chain's CDR3 is CASSLDQGVKNIQYF. Here the CDR3 DNA reads TGTGCCAGCAGCTTAGACCAGGGGGTAAAAAACATTCAGTACTTC.

The rearrangement uses TRBV6-5 and TRBJ2-7; D call uncertain. The CDR3 runs 13 residues. The germline V gene encodes CDR1 MNHEY and CDR2 SVGAGI. The V end was cut by 6 bases, the J end by 5 bases, with 14 bases between. The CDR3 spells CASRAGRVHEQYF. The CDR3 DNA follows: TGTGCCAGCAGGGCTGGGCGCGTCCACGAGCAGTACTTC.

This rearrangement joins TRBV20-1 to TRBJ2-2; the D gene is possibly TRBD2 (6 bases). Germline V CDR1 and CDR2: DFQATT, SNEGSKA (reference sequence). This CDR3 is 14 amino acids long. CDR3 residues: CRASSGGNTGELFF. The CDR3 DNA sequence: TGCAGGGCCAGTAGCGGAGGGAACACCGGGGAGCTGTTTTTT.

This rearrangement joins TRBV30 to TRBJ1-2; D remains unclear. Germline CDR1 is GTSNPN and CDR2 is SVGIG (reference sequence). The CDR3 runs 12 residues. With 3 bases removed from V and 4 bases from J, the gap between germline ends came to 9 bases. This chain's CDR3 is CAWSPDTYGYTF. The CDR3 nucleotides are TGTGCCTGGAGCCCCGACACCTATGGCTACACCTTC.

The count of this clone is one. The rearrangement joins TRBV20-1 to TRBJ1-3, with a tentative D call TRBD1 (5 bases). The CDR3 sequence is 11 residues long. CDR1 is DFQATT, CDR2 SNEGSKA, per germline (reference sequence). V lost 6 bases and J lost 8, with 11 bases in between. For the CDR3, the DNA is TGCAGTGCCCCACAGGCTGACACCATATATTTT. It codes for CSAPQADTIYF.

This clone was seen once. V and J are TRBV28 and TRBJ2-5, with D maybe TRBD1 (6 bases). The V gene lost 2 bases and the J gene lost 4 bases, with 17 bases spanning the gap. The CDR3 covers 16 residues. Germline CDR1 is MDHEN and CDR2 is SYDVKM. The CDR3 region has the DNA TGTGCCAGCAGTTTAGTCTGGGGGCCTACAGGAGAGACCCAGTACTTC. This codes for CASSLVWGPTGETQYF.

The V gene is TRBV6-5, the J gene TRBJ1-6; 7 nucleotides line up with TRBD1. The CDR3 has 14 residues. Germline CDR1 and CDR2: MNHEY and SVGAGI. After removal of 2 bases from V and 7 bases from J, the junction contained 2 bases not matched to a gene. The CDR3 nucleotides are TGTGCCAGCAGTTACGACAGGGCCAATTCACCCCTCCACTTT. Translated, it gives CASSYDRANSPLHF.

The chain recombines TRBV28 with TRBJ2-5; 7 bases fit TRBD1. Per the germline V gene, CDR1 is MDHEN and CDR2 is SYDVKM. The CDR3 length is 14 residues. V lost 5 bases, J lost 5 bases, and 8 bases stayed unmatched. The CDR3 DNA reads TGTGCCAGCAGTGGAAGGACAGGCGGGGAGACCCAGTACTTC. It encodes CASSGRTGGETQYF.

The V and J genes are TRBV5-1 and TRBJ2-3; 7 bases map to TRBD1. The CDR3 runs to 12 residues. The V and J ends lost 0 bases and 10 bases, in that order; junction bases with no gene match: 2. Germline loops: CDR1 SGHRS, CDR2 YFSETQ. The CDR3 is CASSLEQGAQYF. CDR3 coding DNA: TGCGCCAGCAGCTTGGAGCAGGGGGCGCAGTATTTT.

The rearrangement uses TRBV3-1 (or the pseudogene TRBV3-2) and TRBJ1-2; D call uncertain. Germline V gives CDR1 LGHDT, CDR2 YNNKEL (reference sequence). The CDR3 runs 14 residues. Trimming took off 4 bases at V and 4 bases at J, with 13 bases between the two ends. CDR3 sequence reads: CASSPQTTSYGYTF. In DNA form, the CDR3 reads TGTGCCAGCAGCCCCCAGACAACTTCCTATGGCTACACCTTC.

In its sample, this clone was seen a few times. This chain connects TRBV15 to TRBJ2-2, with D tentatively TRBD1 or TRBD2 (5 bases each). V lost 1 base and J lost 3, with 9 bases in between. Germline assignment: CDR1 LNHNV and CDR2 YYDKDF (reference sequence). CDR3 length: 15 residues. The CDR3 nucleotides read TGTGCCACCAGCAGAGGGGACCGGGACACCGGGGAGCTGTTTTTT. Translating it yields CATSRGDRDTGELFF.

This clone is a singleton in its sample. V usage is TRBV10-3 and J usage is TRBJ1-2; 8 bases map to TRBD1. The V segment lost 6 bases and the J segment 8 bases; nucleotides outside the gene matches: 20. CDR1 and CDR2 (germline): ENHRY, SYGVKD. The CDR3 totals 17 residues. The DNA for the CDR3 is TGTGCCATCAGCCAGAGAGGACAGGGTGAGGGGACCCTGGGCTACACCTTC. It specifies CAISQRGQGEGTLGYTF.

The chain links TRBV18 to TRBJ2-7, with TRBD1 identical over 9 bases. The ends lost 5 bases at V and 3 bases at J; junction bases unmatched: 5. This CDR3 has 14 residues. Germline V gene lookup returns CDR1 KGHSH and CDR2 LQKENI. CDR3 coding DNA: TGTGCCAGCTCATCGGGACAGGGTGACTACGAGCAGTACTTC. Translating gives CASSSGQGDYEQYF.

The chain recombines TRBV27 with TRBJ2-1; the match to TRBD2 covers 10 bases. The CDR3 has 15 residues. CDR1 is MNHEY, CDR2 SMNVEV, per germline (reference sequence). Unmatched junction bases numbered 6, after V lost 6 bases and J lost 4 bases. DNA of the CDR3: TGTGCCAGCAGAAAAAGCGGGAGGGTTTACAATGAGCAGTTCTTC. Translating it yields CASRKSGRVYNEQFF.

This sequence joins TRBV9 and TRBJ2-1, with no clear D. The V end was cut by 3 bases, the J end by 8 bases, with 9 bases between. Looked up from germline, CDR1 is SGDLS and CDR2 is YYNGEE. The CDR3 spans 12 residues. The chain's CDR3 is CASSGVRDEQFF. CDR3 coding DNA: TGTGCCAGCAGCGGGGTTCGGGATGAGCAGTTCTTC.

The chain recombines TRBV18 with TRBJ2-7; 8 nucleotides agree with TRBD1. V was clipped by 5 bases and J by 2 bases; unmatched bases: 14. In germline, CDR1 is KGHSH, CDR2 LQKENI. The CDR3 runs to 17 residues. This chain's CDR3 is CASSTTQKQGATYEQYF. CDR3 nucleotide sequence: TGTGCCAGCTCAACAACACAGAAGCAGGGGGCCACCTACGAGCAGTACTTC. The full variable domain, its missing parts supplied by reference TRBV18 and TRBJ2-7, is NAGVMQNPRHLVRRRGQEARLRCSPMKGHSHVYWYRQLPEEGLKFMVYLQKENIIDESGMPKERFSAEFPKEGPSILRIQQVVRGDSAAYFCASSTTQKQGATYEQYFGPGTRLTVT.

The chain employs TRBV7-9 and TRBJ1-2, with D unresolved. The CDR3 runs to 12 residues. In germline, CDR1 is SEHNR, CDR2 FQNEAQ (reference sequence). V lost 1 base, J lost 8 bases, and 8 bases lay in between. CDR3 DNA sequence: TGTGCCAGCAGCTTAGGGGGTAACGGCTACACCTTC. As protein: CASSLGGNGYTF.

This clone was counted only a few times. J is TRBJ1-3 and V is TRBV18; D is unresolved. The germline V gene has CDR1 KGHSH and CDR2 LQKENI. The CDR3 consists of 15 residues. Trimming left V 3 bases short and J 0 bases short, with 9 bases between. The CDR3 reads CASSPRRLSGNTIYF. In DNA form, the CDR3 reads TGTGCCAGCTCACCCCGGCGGCTCTCTGGAAACACCATATATTTT. Using reference TRBV18 and TRBJ1-3 for the parts outside the CDR3, the full variable domain is NAGVMQNPRHLVRRRGQEARLRCSPMKGHSHVYWYRQLPEEGLKFMVYLQKENIIDESGMPKERFSAEFPKEGPSILRIQQVVRGDSAAYFCASSPRRLSGNTIYFGEGSWLTVV.

The chain has TRBV5-1 and TRBJ2-1, with D possibly called TRBD1 or TRBD2 (5 bases each). V was clipped by 0 bases and J by 3 bases, with 10 bases between them. Germline lookup yields CDR1 SGHRS and CDR2 YFSETQ. The CDR3 has 15 amino acids. This CDR3 is CASSLGDGNYNEQFF. For the CDR3, the DNA is TGCGCCAGCAGCTTGGGGGACGGGAACTACAATGAGCAGTTCTTC.

The J gene is TRBJ2-3, the V gene TRBV11-1; D remains ambiguous. The CDR3 extends over 11 amino acids. The germline gives CDR1 SGHAT, CDR2 FQDESV (reference sequence). Trimming left V 6 bases short and J 6 bases short, with 7 bases between. CDR3 sequence reads: CASSQGDTQYF. The CDR3 DNA reads TGTGCCAGCAGTCAAGGGGATACGCAGTATTTT.

The chain carries TRBV5-5 and TRBJ2-7; either TRBD1 or TRBD2 may fit D (5 bases each). Germline loops: CDR1 SGHKS, CDR2 YYEKEE (reference sequence). Trimming removed 4 bases at V and 4 bases at J, with 18 bases between. The CDR3 runs to 15 residues. The CDR3, as DNA: TGTGCCAGCAGCACGGGACCCCCGCGTGAGTACGAGCAGTACTTC. This codes for CASSTGPPREYEQYF.

The genes are TRBV7-2 and TRBJ2-3; 9 bases are a match to TRBD2. Germline CDR1 reads SGHTA; CDR2 reads FQGNSA. Losses at the gene ends were 0 bases for V and 4 bases for J; bases not matched to a gene: 5. The CDR3 has 16 amino acids. The CDR3 sequence is CASSLAGAGGPDTQYF. The CDR3, as DNA: TGTGCCAGCAGCTTAGCAGGGGCGGGAGGGCCAGATACGCAGTATTTT.

This chain uses TRBV3-1 (or the pseudogene TRBV3-2) with TRBJ2-2; no firm D call. V lost 3 bases and J lost 1, with 0 bases in between. Germline CDR1 LGHDT, CDR2 YNNKEL (reference sequence). This CDR3 has 12 residues. The CDR3 loop reads CASSQNTGELFF. The CDR3 DNA reads TGTGCCAGCAGCCAGAACACCGGGGAGCTGTTTTTT.

A few counts support this clone. The chain carries TRBV27 and TRBJ2-3; 9 positions agree with TRBD2. V trimming: 5 bases; J trimming: 2 bases; junction bases outside the gene matches: 2. Germline values: CDR1 MNHEY, CDR2 SMNVEV (reference sequence). The CDR3 totals 14 residues. CDR3 sequence (DNA): TGTGCCAGCAGTGGACTAGCGAACACAGATACGCAGTATTTT. Amino acids: CASSGLANTDTQYF.

CDR3 in DNA: TGTGCCAGCACCCCGACAGGGGGATATGGCTACACCTTC. Protein: CASTPTGGYGYTF. V is TRBV9 and J is TRBJ1-2, with 9 bases matching TRBD1. V lost 6 bases, J lost 5 bases, and 5 bases stayed unmatched. CDR1 is SGDLS and CDR2 is YYNGEE in the germline V gene. The CDR3 is 13 residues long.

The rearrangement joins TRBV29-1 to TRBJ2-3; D possibly uses TRBD1 or TRBD2 (5 bases each). CDR1 is SQVTM, CDR2 ANQGSEA, per germline. V was cut by 1 base and J by 4 bases, with 12 bases left in between. This CDR3 region has 14 residues. CDR3 sequence: CSVEGRRGSDTQYF. For the CDR3, the DNA is TGCAGCGTTGAAGGTCGTCGGGGCTCAGATACGCAGTATTTT.